This T cell receptor beta chain appears in the sequencing data of a study of molecular identifiers for immune sequencing clone quantification. This clonotype has at least ten counts. Naive CD8 T cells underwent sorting with the CD8+CD4-CCR7+CD45RA+ definition. The CDR3 has 14 residues. Losses at the gene ends were 1 base for V and 3 bases for J; bases not matched to a gene: 2. Germline V gene lookup returns CDR1 SGHVS and CDR2 FNYEAQ. TCRdb passed the PCR reads through MiXCR, listing each CDR3 protein once. The table has 97,000 or so distinct CDR3 sequences, 30% to 45% seen once. Material: naive CD8+ T cells from blood, with Jurkat cell RNA spiked in. Subset specified: FACS-sorted CD8+CD4-CCR7+CD45RA+ naive T cells. The chain links TRBV7-6 to TRBJ2-7; 8 bases are a match to TRBD2. This clonotype was sampled from a human donor in good health. Some libraries in this study had Jurkat cell RNA spiked in. The CDR3 protein is CASSLVLAGYEQYF. As DNA, the CDR3 is TGTGCCAGCAGCTTAGTTCTAGCGGGCTACGAGCAGTACTTC.